This T cell receptor (beta chain) was observed in a study of cytomegalovirus exposure and HLA in healthy donors. Study summary: A prior analysis found roughly 110 million unique TCR beta sequences from some 190 million T cells.

Findings and limits, study-wide: Whilst most TCR sequences proved rare, a subset of public TCRs occurred across many donors.

This clone occurred once. Its antigen is not identified. PCR was performed using 60 Vbeta and 13 Jbeta primers. Profiled with immunoSEQ multiplex PCR; TCRdb holds only in-frame clones, not every one. The data show about 200,000 clones, 70% to 85% seen once. The sequence came from a girl under 10 years old in good health and CMV-seronegative. The specimen sequenced was PBMCs.

In DNA form, the CDR3 reads TGTGCCAGCAGTGAAACGGGACAGTCTAATGAAAAACTGTTTTTT. Amino acids: CASSETGQSNEKLFF. J is TRBJ1-4 and V is TRBV6-1; 7 bases are shared with TRBD1. Trimming took 2 bases from V and 3 from J; bases not matched to a gene: 3. CDR1 and CDR2 (germline): MNHNS, SASEGT. The CDR3 is 15 residues long.